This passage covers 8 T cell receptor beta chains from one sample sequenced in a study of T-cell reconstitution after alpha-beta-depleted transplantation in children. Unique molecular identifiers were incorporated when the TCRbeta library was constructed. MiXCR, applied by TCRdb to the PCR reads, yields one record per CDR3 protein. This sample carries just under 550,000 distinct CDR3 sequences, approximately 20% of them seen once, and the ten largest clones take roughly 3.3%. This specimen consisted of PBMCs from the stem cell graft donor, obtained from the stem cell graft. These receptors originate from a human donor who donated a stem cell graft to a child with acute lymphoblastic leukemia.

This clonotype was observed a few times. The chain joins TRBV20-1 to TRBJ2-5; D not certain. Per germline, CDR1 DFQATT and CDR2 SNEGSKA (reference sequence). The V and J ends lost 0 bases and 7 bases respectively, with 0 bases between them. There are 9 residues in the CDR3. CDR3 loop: CSARETQYF. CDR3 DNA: TGCAGTGCTAGAGAGACCCAGTACTTC.

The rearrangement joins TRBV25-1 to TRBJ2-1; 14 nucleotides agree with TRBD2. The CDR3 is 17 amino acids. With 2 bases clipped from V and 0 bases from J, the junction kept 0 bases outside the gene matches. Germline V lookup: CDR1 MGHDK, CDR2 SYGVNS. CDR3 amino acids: CASSEGTSGSSYNEQFF. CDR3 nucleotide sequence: TGTGCCAGCAGTGAAGGGACTAGCGGGAGCTCCTACAATGAGCAGTTCTTC.

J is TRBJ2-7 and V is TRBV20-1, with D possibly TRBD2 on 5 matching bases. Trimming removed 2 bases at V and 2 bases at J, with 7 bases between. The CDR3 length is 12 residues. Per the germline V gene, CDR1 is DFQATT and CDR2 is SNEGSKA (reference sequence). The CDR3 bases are TGCAGTGCTAGAACGACTACCTACGAGCAGTACTTC. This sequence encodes CSARTTTYEQYF.

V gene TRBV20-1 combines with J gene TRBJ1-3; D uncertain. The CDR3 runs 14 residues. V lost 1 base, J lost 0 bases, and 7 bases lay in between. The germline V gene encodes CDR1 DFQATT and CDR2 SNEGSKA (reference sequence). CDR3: CSARGGSSGNTIYF. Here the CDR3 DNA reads TGCAGTGCTAGAGGCGGCAGCTCTGGAAACACCATATATTTT.

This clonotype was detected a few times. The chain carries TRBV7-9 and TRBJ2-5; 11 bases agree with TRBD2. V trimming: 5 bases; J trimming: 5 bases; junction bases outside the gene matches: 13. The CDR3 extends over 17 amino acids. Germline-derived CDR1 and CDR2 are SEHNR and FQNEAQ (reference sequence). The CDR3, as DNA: TGTGCCAGCAGCCCCGGGACTAGCGGCCTAAGGGGGGAGACCCAGTACTTC. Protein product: CASSPGTSGLRGETQYF.

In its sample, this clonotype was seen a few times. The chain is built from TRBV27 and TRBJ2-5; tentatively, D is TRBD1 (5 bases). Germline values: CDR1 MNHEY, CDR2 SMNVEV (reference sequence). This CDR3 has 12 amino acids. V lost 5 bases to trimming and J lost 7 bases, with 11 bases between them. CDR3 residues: CASSLPQGTQYF. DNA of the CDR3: TGTGCCAGCAGTCTTCCCCAGGGGACCCAGTACTTC.

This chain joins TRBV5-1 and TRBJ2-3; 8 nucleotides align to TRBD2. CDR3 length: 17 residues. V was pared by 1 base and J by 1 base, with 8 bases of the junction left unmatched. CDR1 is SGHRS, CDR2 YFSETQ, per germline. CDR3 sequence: CASSLRSAGGGTDTQYF. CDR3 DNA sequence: TGCGCCAGCAGCTTGAGGTCCGCGGGAGGTGGCACAGATACGCAGTATTTT.

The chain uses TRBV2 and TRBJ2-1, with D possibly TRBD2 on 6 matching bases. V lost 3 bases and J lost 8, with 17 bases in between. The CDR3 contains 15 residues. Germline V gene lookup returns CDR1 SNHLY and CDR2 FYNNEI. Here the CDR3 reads CASSEPGLGPHEQFF. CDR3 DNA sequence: TGTGCCAGCAGTGAGCCGGGACTGGGCCCCCATGAGCAGTTCTTC.